This entry lists 2 T cell receptor beta chains sequenced from one sample in a study of early T cells in non-severe SARS-CoV-2 infection. TCRdb reprocessed the 5' RACE reads via MiXCR and lists one record per CDR3 protein. The table has tens of thousands of distinct CDR3 sequences, over 10% seen once. The sequenced sample was whole blood. Source of these receptors: an adult who was a healthcare worker with PCR-confirmed SARS-CoV-2 infection or an uninfected control (not recorded which).

This clonotype showed up just once. This chain connects TRBV2 to TRBJ2-1, with D unresolved. This CDR3 spans 11 amino acids. Germline lookup yields CDR1 SNHLY and CDR2 FYNNEI. Trimming removed 6 bases at V and 2 bases at J, with 2 bases between. The CDR3 DNA reads TGTGCCAGCAGCGCCTACAATGAGCAGTTCTTC. Encoded protein: CASSAYNEQFF.

The sample holds many counts of this clonotype. V gene TRBV30 combines with J gene TRBJ2-1, with D perhaps TRBD2 (6 bases). Trimming pared 0 bases from V and 0 bases from J, leaving 9 bases between. There are 15 residues in the CDR3. Germline-derived CDR1 and CDR2 are GTSNPN and SVGIG (reference sequence). This CDR3 reads CAWSVMGGSYNEQFF. The CDR3, as DNA: TGTGCCTGGAGTGTAATGGGGGGCTCCTACAATGAGCAGTTCTTC.